This entry is about one T cell receptor beta chain. Its specific antigen is unknown. No clone much larger than this one lies a single base away; base qualities are absent. The data belong to a study of Ad26.COV2.S vaccination and SARS-CoV-2 variants (dated by TCRdb to about 2021). About the investigation overall: Vaccine-arm donors were drawn from COV1001, a multicentre, randomized, double-blind, placebo-controlled phase I-IIa trial of Ad26.COV2.S in healthy adults. Dosing of Ad26.COV2.S was intramuscular, at either 5x10^10 or 1x10^11 viral particles, delivered as one shot or as two shots spaced 56 days apart. TCRbeta repertoire sequencing was used to assess the specificity and breadth of SARS-CoV-2-reactive T cell receptors after Ad26.COV2.S vaccination. The TCR-sequenced set comprised approximately 30 samples: some 20 Ad26.COV2.S vaccine recipients, 5 placebo recipients and 8 SARS-CoV-2 convalescent individuals. Trial participants were randomized into five groups of five: low-dose or high-dose Ad26.COV2.S given once or twice, or placebo on both occasions. Investigators did not know the trial group allocation while performing experiments and assessing outcomes. Results and caveats for the whole study, not just this receptor: It was noted by the authors that total T cell responses may have been underestimated by the TCR breadth and depth analyses. The study lacked the statistical power to compare responses across vaccine doses or regimens. Ad26.COV2.S recipients had higher spike-specific TCR breadth than placebo recipients (P = 0.0014). After vaccination, spike-specific CD8+ and CD4+ T cell responses were reported to show substantial breadth. Comparable non-spike TCR breadth was observed between vaccine and placebo recipients, consistent with only spike being contained in the vaccine.

The sample's treatment or condition label, in plain terms: 19 received Ad26.COV2.S at low or high dose, single or two shots; several received placebo; per-sample allocation not given. Repertoires of vaccine and placebo recipients were sequenced from samples taken on day 63 after the first injection. In Cohort 1b, fewer than 30 adults aged 18-55 years were enrolled at a single site in Boston, USA, between 29 July and 7 August 2020. As a vaccine, Ad26.COV2.S was a replication-incompetent adenovirus type 26 vector that expressed a prefusion-stabilized SARS-CoV-2 spike protein derived from the original Wuhan strain. Clipping removes 1 base from V and 4 bases from J, with 11 as the unmatched junction base count. The CDR3 goes from the cysteine to the phenylalanine over 16 residues. Only the CDR3 portion is preserved as DNA: 48 bases, with reading frame beginning at the first base. CDR1 is given as GTSNPN and CDR2 as SVGIG, both from the germline V gene (reference sequence).

TCRbeta CDR3 regions were sequenced with the immunoSEQ Assay. After extraction, genomic DNA underwent amplification by bias-controlled multiplex PCR, followed by high-throughput sequencing. Processing in the source paper ran as follows. To quantify the absolute abundance of every unique TCRbeta CDR3 region, sequences were collapsed and filtered. Usable DNA was measured by amplifying reference genes present in all nucleated cells, and TCRbeta template counts were normalized to that usable DNA to estimate T cell fraction. Repertoire TCRs were annotated as SARS-CoV-2-specific when V gene, CDR3 amino acid sequence and J gene were exactly matched to a known reactive TCR set. The reference SARS-CoV-2 TCR set was obtained from MIRA and was filtered for enrichment in COVID-19-positive ImmuneCODE repertoires, whereby public or cross-reactive TCRs were removed. Drawing on the MIRA antigens, annotated TCRs were analysed further at the level of specific ORF or position within ORF. Breadth was defined as annotated unique rearrangements over total unique productive rearrangements; depth was the summed frequency of those rearrangements. Two-sided Wilcoxon rank-sum tests were used to compare TCR breadth between groups. Here the immuneACCESS table is served through TCRdb, limited to in-frame sequences with V and J called. Missing clones are a known gap in these copies; in checked studies unresolved V genes cover under half, and the rest lacks a known reason. V, J and clone size are those of that table, while D and trimming were read from the DNA. The sample table records 350,000 to 500,000 clones; around 87% of these occur just once. About 3.5% of the sample is taken by the ten largest.

This sample comprised peripheral blood, obtained in a trial of Ad26.COV2.S vaccine versus placebo. This receptor was obtained from a person between 18 and 60 years old who received the Ad26.COV2.S COVID-19 vaccine or a placebo. Rearrangement joined TRBV30 to TRBJ2-7, with TRBD1 identical over 9 junction bases. The encoded CDR3 is CAWSAGSGTGMYEQYF. The nucleotide sequence is TGTGCCTGGAGTGCGGGCTCCGGGACAGGGATGTACGAGCAGTACTTC. Where the CDR3 stops, the reference TRBV30 and TRBJ2-7 genes take over; the full variable domain is SQTIHQWPATLVQPVGSPLSLECTVEGTSNPNLYWYRQAAGRGLQLLFYSVGIGQISSEVPQNLSASRPQDRQFILSSKKLLLSDSGFYLCAWSAGSGTGMYEQYFGPGTRLTVT.